These 10 T cell receptor beta chains came from one sample sequenced in a study of cytomegalovirus exposure and HLA in healthy donors. This table comes from immunoSEQ multiplex PCR, and its TCRdb copy is limited to in-frame clones, with some not included. The sample contains 150,000 to 200,000 clones, around nine tenths of which appear only once. Input material: PBMCs. These receptors came from a woman aged 25 to 39 in good health and CMV-seronegative.

The rearrangement links TRBV9 to TRBJ2-7, with a tentative D call TRBD2 (6 bases). Germline V gene sequence: CDR1 SGDLS, CDR2 YYNGEE. CDR3 size: 15 residues. Deletions cut 0 bases from V and 5 bases from J, with 15 bases between. The CDR3 bases are TGTGCCAGCAGCGTAGGTGGGGGGAACGCCGACGAGCAGTACTTC. It is translated as CASSVGGGNADEQYF.

The chain is built from TRBV27 and TRBJ2-5; unclear D gene. CDR3 size: 14 residues. The germline gives CDR1 MNHEY, CDR2 SMNVEV (reference sequence). Trimming took 6 bases from V and 1 from J, leaving 12 bases between them. CDR3 bases: TGTGCCAGCAGCATTACTGCCACCCAAGAGACCCAGTACTTC. The encoded protein is CASSITATQETQYF.

V is TRBV27 and J is TRBJ2-6; tentatively, D is TRBD1 (6 bases). This CDR3 region has 17 residues. V lost 6 bases and J lost 4, with 19 bases in between. The germline gives CDR1 MNHEY, CDR2 SMNVEV (reference sequence). The CDR3 DNA follows: TGTGCCAGCAGCCCAACAGGGTTATTAGGGGGGGCCAACGTCCTGACTTTC. Residues: CASSPTGLLGGANVLTF.

The rearrangement links TRBV21-1 to TRBJ2-2; TRBD1 is the table's D call and was not checked against the DNA. TRBV21-1 is termed a pseudogene. The CDR3 totals 19 residues. CDR3: CASKERGGRGLSNTGELFF. The CDR3 nucleotides are TGTGCCAGCAAAGAGAGGGGGGGCAGGGGGCTTTCGAACACCGGGGAGCTGTTTTTT.

The chain is built from TRBV2 and TRBJ2-4; the D gene is possibly TRBD1 (6 bases). CDR1 is SNHLY, CDR2 FYNNEI, per germline. The CDR3 is 16 amino acids. V was clipped by 8 bases and J by 2 bases, with 19 bases between them. The CDR3 sequence: CASGGPSSLTKNIQYF. CDR3 nucleotide sequence: TGTGCCAGCGGGGGCCCGTCATCCCTTACCAAAAACATTCAGTACTTC.

This clone was detected once. The chain couples TRBV5-8 to TRBJ2-1; TRBD1 aligns across 7 bases. The CDR3 consists of 14 residues. CDR1 is SGHTS and CDR2 is YDEGEE in the germline V gene. Unmatched junction bases numbered 6, after V lost 4 bases and J lost 5 bases. The CDR3 spells CASSPGQLHNEQFF. The CDR3 coding sequence is TGTGCCAGCAGCCCGGGACAGCTACACAATGAGCAGTTCTTC.

This chain links TRBV5-6 with TRBJ1-2; the match to TRBD1 covers 9 bases. The germline V gene encodes CDR1 SGHDT and CDR2 YYEEEE. There are 17 residues in the CDR3. After removal of 0 bases from V and 3 bases from J, the junction contained 9 bases not matched to a gene. The CDR3 nucleotides are TGTGCCAGCAGCTTGGAGCTTGGGGGACAGGGTGACTATGGCTACACCTTC. It yields the protein CASSLELGGQGDYGYTF. The variable domain in full, completed from reference TRBV5-6 and TRBJ1-2, reads DAGVTQSPTHLIKTRGQQVTLRCSPKSGHDTVSWYQQALGQGPQFIFQYYEEEERQRGNFPDRFSGHQFPNYSSELNVNALLLGDSALYLCASSLELGGQGDYGYTFGSGTRLTVV.

The chain has TRBV27 and TRBJ2-7; 7 bases agree with TRBD1. This CDR3 has 13 residues. V gave up 6 bases and J gave up 2 bases; unmatched junction bases: 4. Per the germline V gene, CDR1 is MNHEY and CDR2 is SMNVEV (reference sequence). The CDR3 sequence is CASRLGQAYEQYF. In DNA, the CDR3 is TGTGCCAGCAGACTAGGACAGGCCTACGAGCAGTACTTC.

The CDR3, as DNA: TGTGCCAGCAGCCCGGGACAGGGCCAGCCCCAGCATTTT. This encodes CASSPGQGQPQHF. The genes are TRBV5-6 and TRBJ1-5; 9 positions agree with TRBD1. The CDR3 runs 13 residues. Unmatched junction bases numbered 3, after V lost 4 bases and J lost 7 bases. Germline V lookup: CDR1 SGHDT, CDR2 YYEEEE.

CDR3: CSVLSDSNQPQHF. The CDR3, as DNA: TGCAGCGTTCTGAGCGATAGCAATCAGCCCCAGCATTTT. The chain employs TRBV29-1 and TRBJ1-5; D remains unclear. V gave up 5 bases and J gave up 0 bases, with 8 bases separating them. Germline CDR1 reads SQVTM; CDR2 reads ANQGSEA. This CDR3 is 13 amino acids long.